The source of this T cell receptor beta chain is a study of blood T cell repertoires in COVID-19. Turning to the study itself: Sites in the United States, Italy and Spain provided acute and convalescent COVID-19 samples. PBMCs, B-cell-depleted T cells, or T cells were the source of the cDNA or gDNA that made up the material.

In the authors' workflow: It was from reference gene primer amplification that nucleated cell counts were estimated. Repertoires were generated with immunoSEQ multiplex PCR, while TCRdb's copy carries only in-frame clones and drops some. D and trimming were read from the DNA, whereas the V and J calls and clone size are those reported in that table. The sample shows roughly 100,000 clones, around 89% of them seen only once. Trimming shortened V by 1 base and J by 3 bases, and 12 bases separated the two germline ends. CDR3 length: 15 residues. Germline V gives CDR1 SNHLY, CDR2 FYNNEI. What was sequenced was peripheral blood. V and J are TRBV2 and TRBJ1-2; possibly TRBD1 for D (5 bases). This TCR derives from a woman aged 55 to 70 with acute or convalescent COVID-19. CDR3: CASSEEGQGYYGYTF. CDR3 nucleotides: TGTGCCAGCAGTGAAGAGGGGCAGGGATACTATGGCTACACCTTC.